This T cell receptor (beta chain) was profiled in a study of Ad26.COV2.S vaccination and SARS-CoV-2 variants. Findings of the study overall: In TCR breadth and depth analyses, total T cell responses may have been underestimated.

In its sample, this clone was seen once. The antigen is unknown. Clones were read by immunoSEQ multiplex PCR, and TCRdb kept only the in-frame ones, dropping some. Of approximately 400,000 clones in the sample, about 85% were seen once. Treatment in this sample: around 19 received Ad26.COV2.S at low or high dose, single or two shots; roughly 5 received placebo; per-sample allocation not given. Day 63 after the first injection of vaccine or placebo was the sampling time. Unmatched junction bases numbered 7, after V lost 3 bases and J lost 5 bases. This CDR3 is 13 amino acids long. Germline assignment: CDR1 GTSNPN and CDR2 SVGIG (reference sequence).

This chain uses TRBV30 with TRBJ2-7; 7 nucleotides line up with TRBD2. This specimen consisted of peripheral blood, obtained in a trial of Ad26.COV2.S vaccine versus placebo. The TCR was taken from a person aged 18-60 years who received the Ad26.COV2.S COVID-19 vaccine or a placebo. The CDR3 is CAWRGGRTHEQYF. The CDR3 DNA sequence: TGTGCCTGGAGGGGGGGGAGGACCCACGAGCAGTACTTC.